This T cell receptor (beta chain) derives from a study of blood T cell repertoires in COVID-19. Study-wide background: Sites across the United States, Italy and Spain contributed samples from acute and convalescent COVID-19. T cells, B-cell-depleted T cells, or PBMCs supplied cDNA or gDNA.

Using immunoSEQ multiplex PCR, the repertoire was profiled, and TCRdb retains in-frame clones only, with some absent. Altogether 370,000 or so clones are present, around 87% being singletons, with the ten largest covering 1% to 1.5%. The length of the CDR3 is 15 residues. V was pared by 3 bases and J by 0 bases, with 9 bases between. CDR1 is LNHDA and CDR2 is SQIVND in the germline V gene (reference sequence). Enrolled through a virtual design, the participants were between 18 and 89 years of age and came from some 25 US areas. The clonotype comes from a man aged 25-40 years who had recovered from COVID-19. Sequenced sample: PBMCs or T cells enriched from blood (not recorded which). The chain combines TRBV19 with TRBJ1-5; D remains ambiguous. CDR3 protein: CASSIVEYSNQPQHF. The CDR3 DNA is TGTGCCAGTAGTATTGTAGAGTATAGCAATCAGCCCCAGCATTTT.